This T cell receptor (beta chain) derives from a study of cytomegalovirus exposure and HLA in healthy donors. Use of 60 Vbeta and 13 Jbeta primers characterized the PCR. The data were produced by immunoSEQ multiplex PCR, yet TCRdb's version contains in-frame clones alone and is incomplete. Of under 150,000 clones detected, 80% appear once; the ten largest clones hold about 2.2%. Germline V gene lookup returns CDR1 SGHKS and CDR2 YYEKEE (reference sequence). The CDR3 is 14 amino acids. V lost 4 bases and J lost 3; bases outside the gene matches: 4. General study points: Most TCR sequences were seen very rarely across donors, but some public TCRs occurred in many.

Turning to this clone: Antigen: not known.

This receptor was taken from a man aged 25 to 40 in good health and CMV-seronegative. The sequencing input was PBMCs. The chain combines TRBV5-5 with TRBJ1-5; 7 bases are shared with TRBD1. CDR3 region: CASSPTGVNQPQHF. The DNA for the CDR3 is TGTGCCAGCAGCCCTACAGGGGTCAATCAGCCCCAGCATTTT.